The 27 T cell receptor beta chains below come from one sample, sequenced in a study of OX40 agonist ivuxolimab in advanced cancers. Profiling relied on immunoSEQ multiplex PCR, and the TCRdb table lists in-frame clones only, not all of them. Of fewer than 85,000 clones listed, around 85% are singletons. Sequencing was performed on CD4+ or CD8+ T cells sorted from blood, taken in a trial of the OX40 agonist ivuxolimab. All receptors derive from an adult with an advanced solid tumor such as melanoma, head and neck, liver or kidney cancer.

The V gene is TRBV6-1, the J gene TRBJ2-3; 8 bases match TRBD1. Germline values: CDR1 MNHNS, CDR2 SASEGT. V lost 4 bases, J lost 1 base, and 1 base stayed unmatched. The CDR3 loop spans 14 amino acids. CDR3 residues: CASSGDRRTDTQYF. The DNA for the CDR3 is TGTGCCAGCAGTGGGGACAGGCGCACAGATACGCAGTATTTT.

The CDR3 spells CASSQGVGQGDTEAFF. CDR3 bases: TGCGCCAGCAGCCAGGGGGTGGGACAGGGGGACACTGAAGCTTTCTTT. The chain carries TRBV4-3 and TRBJ1-1, with 11 nucleotides matching TRBD1. Losses at the gene ends were 3 bases for V and 3 bases for J; bases not matched to a gene: 6. The germline gives CDR1 LGHNA, CDR2 YSLEER. The CDR3 totals 16 residues.

This clone was detected only a few times. The chain recombines TRBV9 with TRBJ1-1; unclear D gene. Germline V gene data show CDR1 as SGDLS and CDR2 as YYNGEE. The CDR3 runs 14 residues. V was shortened by 0 bases and J by 5 bases, with 11 bases between the two germline ends. DNA of the CDR3: TGTGCCAGCAGCGTAGGGCGGGAGGGTACTGAAGCTTTCTTT. Its translation: CASSVGREGTEAFF.

This clone was counted between two and nine times. The chain links TRBV7-9 to TRBJ2-7; D possibly matches TRBD1 or TRBD2 (5 bases each). The ends were cut back, 4 bases at V and 0 bases at J, with 16 bases in the middle. This CDR3 is built from 16 residues. Germline CDR1 reads SEHNR; CDR2 reads FQNEAQ (reference sequence). Written as DNA, the CDR3 is TGTGCCAGCAGCTCTCCTGGGGGAGTTGGCTCCTACGAGCAGTACTTC. It yields the protein CASSSPGGVGSYEQYF.

The chain recombines TRBV28 with TRBJ1-4, with D possibly matching TRBD1 (5 bases). V shed 5 bases and J shed 0 bases, with 13 bases lying between them. In germline, CDR1 is MDHEN, CDR2 SYDVKM. The CDR3 runs 16 residues. CDR3: CASSSRDGATNEKLFF. In DNA form, the CDR3 reads TGTGCCAGCAGTAGCCGGGACGGCGCAACTAATGAAAAACTGTTTTTT. Full variable domain (outside the CDR3, taken from reference TRBV28 and TRBJ1-4): DVKVTQSSRYLVKRTGEKVFLECVQDMDHENMFWYRQDPGLGLRLIYFSYDVKMKEKGDIPEGYSVSREKKERFSLILESASTNQTSMYLCASSSRDGATNEKLFFGSGTQLSVL.

With regard to this clone: The identical CDR3 is also encoded by other nucleotide sequences in the sample. The V call is TRBV10-3, the J call TRBJ1-5, with unresolved D. This CDR3 has 12 amino acids. V was cut by 6 bases and J by 1 base, with 4 bases left in between. CDR1 is ENHRY, CDR2 SYGVKD, per germline. CDR3 in DNA: TGTGCCATCAGCAACAGCAATCAGCCCCAGCATTTT. Its protein product is CAISNSNQPQHF.

The chain links TRBV18 to TRBJ2-2; D may match TRBD1 or TRBD2 (6 bases each). The V end lost 3 bases, the J end lost 4 bases, and 12 bases lay between the germline ends. CDR3 size: 15 residues. CDR1 KGHSH and CDR2 LQKENI come from the germline V gene. CDR3 amino acids: CASSPGGGGTGELFF. The CDR3 DNA reads TGTGCCAGCTCACCGGGCGGAGGGGGCACCGGGGAGCTGTTTTTT.

The chain has TRBV2 and TRBJ2-5; D is tentatively TRBD1 or TRBD2 (5 bases each). In germline, CDR1 is SNHLY, CDR2 FYNNEI. This CDR3 comprises 12 residues. V was cut by 7 bases and J by 5 bases, with 11 bases left in between. The CDR3 region is CASTGTAETQYF. The DNA for the CDR3 is TGTGCCAGCACCGGGACGGCGGAGACCCAGTACTTC.

The chain recombines TRBV30 with TRBJ1-2; TRBD1 is a possible D gene (5 bases). The germline gives CDR1 GTSNPN, CDR2 SVGIG (reference sequence). Trimming stripped 3 bases from V and 8 bases from J, with 10 bases between. This CDR3 is 11 amino acids long. This CDR3 is CAWSSGTGYTF. For the CDR3, the DNA is TGTGCCTGGAGCTCGGGGACCGGCTACACCTTC.

In this sample, this clone turned up once. The chain joins TRBV2 to TRBJ1-4; tentatively, D is TRBD1 (5 bases). V lost 1 base and J lost 13, with 19 bases in between. The CDR3 has 15 residues. Germline V gene sequence: CDR1 SNHLY, CDR2 FYNNEI. CDR3 protein: CASSEGGMAGGVLFF. The DNA of the CDR3 is TGTGCCAGCAGTGAAGGGGGTATGGCAGGAGGGGTACTGTTTTTT.

The chain recombines TRBV7-8 with TRBJ1-5; D is perhaps TRBD1 (5 bases). V lost 3 bases to trimming and J lost 0 bases, with 12 bases between them. The germline gives CDR1 SGHVS, CDR2 FQNEAQ. CDR3 length equals 16 residues. CDR3 region: CASSFQGRVSNQPQHF. In nucleotides, the CDR3 is TGTGCCAGCAGCTTTCAGGGTCGTGTTAGCAATCAGCCCCAGCATTTT.

The V call is TRBV2, the J call TRBJ1-2, with 9 bases that match TRBD1. Germline V gene lookup returns CDR1 SNHLY and CDR2 FYNNEI. The CDR3 sequence is 14 residues long. V dropped 8 bases and J dropped 2; count of bases not matched to a gene: 6. The CDR3: CASGGDRGNYGYTF. CDR3 in DNA: TGTGCCAGCGGTGGAGACAGGGGGAACTATGGCTACACCTTC.

This rearrangement joins TRBV28 to TRBJ1-4; D is possibly TRBD1 (5 bases). V was pared by 7 bases and J by 7 bases, with 16 bases between. Per the germline V gene, CDR1 is MDHEN and CDR2 is SYDVKM. There are 14 residues in the CDR3. In nucleotides, the CDR3 is TGTGCCAGCACCCCGGCGGGGGTCGCTGAAAAACTGTTTTTT. This codes for CASTPAGVAEKLFF.

The chain links TRBV11-3 to TRBJ2-3; D gene ambiguous. This CDR3 has 13 residues. Germline V CDR1 and CDR2: SGHNT, YENEEA. The V and J ends lost 0 bases and 1 base respectively, with 2 bases between them. The CDR3 is CASSLEGTDTQYF. CDR3 nucleotide sequence: TGTGCCAGCAGCTTAGAGGGCACAGATACGCAGTATTTT.

The rearrangement links TRBV9 to TRBJ2-6; either TRBD1 or TRBD2 may fit D (6 bases each). From germline, CDR1 is SGDLS and CDR2 YYNGEE. This CDR3 is built from 19 residues. The V end lost 0 bases, the J end lost 2 bases, and 18 bases lay between the germline ends. CDR3 sequence: CASSVDVGGASPGANVLTF. CDR3 sequence (DNA): TGTGCCAGCAGCGTAGATGTGGGGGGCGCTTCCCCTGGGGCCAACGTCCTGACTTTC.

V is TRBV28 and J is TRBJ1-2; 9 nucleotides agree with TRBD1. Germline CDR1 MDHEN, CDR2 SYDVKM. Germline trimming cut 6 bases from V and 5 bases from J; bases unmatched to any gene: 13. CDR3 length: 16 residues. This chain's CDR3 is CASSTGGSWGSYGYTF. As DNA, the CDR3 is TGTGCCAGCAGCACAGGGGGCAGTTGGGGATCGTATGGCTACACCTTC.

The chain links TRBV7-2 to TRBJ2-5; tentative D call: TRBD1 (5 bases). CDR1 SGHTA and CDR2 FQGNSA come from the germline V gene. The germline V and J ends were trimmed by 3 bases and 4 bases, with 18 bases remaining between them. The CDR3 runs to 16 residues. CDR3 protein: CASSLWGRTRTETQYF. In DNA form, the CDR3 reads TGTGCCAGCAGCTTGTGGGGCAGAACCAGGACAGAGACCCAGTACTTC.

This chain connects TRBV30 to TRBJ2-3; 15 bases line up with TRBD2. Germline CDR1 reads GTSNPN; CDR2 reads SVGIG (reference sequence). V was clipped by 2 bases and J by 3 bases; unmatched bases: 9. The CDR3 contains 18 residues. For the CDR3, the DNA is TGTGCCTGGAGTTCTCCGGGACTAGCGGGGGGAAGGACAGATACGCAGTATTTT. It yields the protein CAWSSPGLAGGRTDTQYF.

The chain employs TRBV2 and TRBJ2-7; 7 nucleotides align to TRBD1. Germline V CDR1 and CDR2: SNHLY, FYNNEI. This CDR3 has 12 residues. V lost 6 bases and J lost 2; bases outside the gene matches: 1. For the CDR3, the DNA is TGTGCCAGCAGGGGGACAGCCTACGAGCAGTACTTC. This translates into CASRGTAYEQYF.

The gene calls are TRBV15 and TRBJ1-3; TRBD1 might be the D (6 bases). V shed 5 bases and J shed 9 bases, with 20 bases lying between them. The germline CDR1 and CDR2 sequences are LNHNV and YYDKDF (reference sequence). The CDR3 spans 15 residues. Here the CDR3 reads CATSPSWGGRGTIYF. The CDR3 region has the DNA TGTGCCACCAGCCCCTCCTGGGGGGGGCGAGGCACCATATATTTT. Full variable domain (outside the CDR3, taken from reference TRBV15 and TRBJ1-3): DAMVIQNPRYQVTQFGKPVTLSCSQTLNHNVMYWYQQKSSQAPKLLFHYYDKDFNNEADTPDNFQSRRPNTSFCFLDIRSPGLGDTAMYLCATSPSWGGRGTIYFGEGSWLTVV.

The V call is TRBV7-3, the J call TRBJ2-2, with 9 bases identical to TRBD2. V lost 5 bases to trimming and J lost 6 bases; unmatched junction nucleotides: 10. CDR1 and CDR2 (germline): SGHTA, FQGTGA. This CDR3 spans 16 amino acids. The CDR3 spells CASSPAHSGGAGELFF. CDR3 nucleotide sequence: TGTGCCAGCAGCCCAGCTCATAGCGGGGGCGCCGGGGAGCTGTTTTTT.

The chain couples TRBV19 to TRBJ2-7; TRBD1 matches at 8 bases. Trimming removed 1 base from V and 0 bases from J; junction bases left unmatched: 8. Germline loops: CDR1 LNHDA, CDR2 SQIVND (reference sequence). The CDR3 length is 17 residues. CDR3 coding DNA: TGTGCCAGTAGTATAGCATACAGGGGGTCTCTCTCCTACGAGCAGTACTTC. This encodes CASSIAYRGSLSYEQYF.

The chain is built from TRBV7-9 and TRBJ1-6, with D hard to call. V gave up 1 base and J gave up 6 bases, with 1 base separating them. CDR1 is SEHNR and CDR2 is FQNEAQ in the germline V gene (reference sequence). The CDR3 is 12 residues long. DNA of the CDR3: TGTGCCAGCAGCTTAGTTAATTCACCCCTCCACTTT. It translates to CASSLVNSPLHF.

The V and J genes are TRBV28 and TRBJ2-1; perhaps TRBD1 as D (6 bases). Trimming left V 7 bases short and J 9 bases short, with 22 bases between. The CDR3 is made up of 15 amino acids. Germline V gene sequence: CDR1 MDHEN, CDR2 SYDVKM. This CDR3 reads CASTSGTPLTGEQFF. The CDR3 DNA follows: TGTGCCAGCACCTCCGGGACACCCCTCACGGGTGAGCAGTTCTTC.

In its sample, this clone was seen a few times. This rearrangement joins TRBV4-3 to TRBJ2-1; 8 bases line up with TRBD2. This CDR3 comprises 17 residues. Germline V gene lookup returns CDR1 LGHNA and CDR2 YSLEER. V lost 0 bases and J lost 2; bases outside the gene matches: 6. For the CDR3, the DNA is TGCGCCAGCAGCCAAGAAGGTAGACTAGCGACCTACAATGAGCAGTTCTTC. This sequence encodes CASSQEGRLATYNEQFF.

This chain connects TRBV5-4 to TRBJ1-3; tentative D call: TRBD1 (5 bases). Germline assignment: CDR1 SGHNT and CDR2 YYREEE (reference sequence). The CDR3 totals 15 residues. Between the trimmed V and J ends, which lost 2 bases and 6 bases, there was a span of 15 bases. Here the CDR3 DNA reads TGTGCCAGCAGCTTAGTCGCTCAGGGTTTAAACACCATATATTTT. Translated, it gives CASSLVAQGLNTIYF.

The genes are TRBV6-5 and TRBJ2-5; perhaps TRBD1 as D (6 bases). V dropped 0 bases and J dropped 7 bases, with 15 bases sitting between them. Germline CDR1 MNHEY, CDR2 SVGAGI. This CDR3 contains 15 residues. Written as DNA, the CDR3 is TGTGCCAGCAGTTACTCGGGGTCCGTAGGGGGGACCCAGTACTTC. This codes for CASSYSGSVGGTQYF.